The following is a TCR beta chain sequence with its context. These data originate in a study of OX40 agonist ivuxolimab in advanced cancers. Generated by immunoSEQ multiplex PCR, the TCRdb table keeps only in-frame clones and is missing some. The table shows 20,000 to 25,000 clones, with 70% to 85% occurring only once. Trimming took 4 bases from V and 7 from J, leaving 11 bases between them. The CDR3 contains 13 residues. CDR1 and CDR2 from the germline V gene are MNHEY and SMNVEV (reference sequence). Sample: CD4+ or CD8+ T cells sorted from blood, taken in a trial of the OX40 agonist ivuxolimab. The TCR was taken from an adult with an advanced solid tumor such as melanoma, head and neck, liver or kidney cancer. The chain carries TRBV27 and TRBJ2-1, with a weak D call TRBD1 (6 bases). CDR3 loop: CASSWLGGNEQFF. The CDR3 DNA is TGTGCCAGCAGTTGGCTAGGGGGTAATGAGCAGTTCTTC.